This T cell receptor (beta chain) was captured by sequencing in a study of blood T cell repertoires in COVID-19. Study-level background: T cells, B-cell-depleted T cells, or PBMCs supplied cDNA or gDNA.

This CDR3 spans 14 amino acids. Trimming removed 7 bases at V and 0 bases at J, with 10 bases between. The germline gives CDR1 MDHEN, CDR2 SYDVKM. Under the authors' procedure: Estimation of nucleated cell counts was performed using reference gene primer amplification. Method: immunoSEQ multiplex PCR; TCRdb's copy keeps in-frame clones and lacks some. The DNA was the basis for D and trimming; V, J and clone size are from that table. The table shows around 270,000 clones, with about 83% occurring only once. The chain recombines TRBV28 with TRBJ1-5, with unresolved D. Sequenced input: peripheral blood. The source of this sequence is a woman between 40 and 50 years old who had recovered from COVID-19. The CDR3 loop reads CASNPQDSNQPQHF. The DNA for the CDR3 is TGTGCCAGCAACCCTCAGGATAGCAATCAGCCCCAGCATTTT.